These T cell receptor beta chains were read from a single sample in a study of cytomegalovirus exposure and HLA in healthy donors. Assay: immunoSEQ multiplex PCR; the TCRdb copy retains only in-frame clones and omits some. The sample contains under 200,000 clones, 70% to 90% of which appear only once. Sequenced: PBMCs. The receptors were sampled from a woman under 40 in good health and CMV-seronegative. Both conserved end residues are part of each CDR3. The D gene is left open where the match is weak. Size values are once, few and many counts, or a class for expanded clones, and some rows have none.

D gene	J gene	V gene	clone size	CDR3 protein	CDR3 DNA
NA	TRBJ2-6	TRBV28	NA	CASSTSTGSGANVLTF	TGTGCCAGCAGTACGTCCACAGGGTCCGGGGCCAACGTCCTGACTTTC
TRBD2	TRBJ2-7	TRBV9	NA	CASSVGAGVAYEQYF	TGTGCCAGCAGCGTAGGGGCGGGAGTCGCCTACGAGCAGTACTTC
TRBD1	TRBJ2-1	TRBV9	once	CASSGGTGSYNEQFF	TGTGCCAGCAGCGGCGGGACAGGGTCCTACAATGAGCAGTTCTTC
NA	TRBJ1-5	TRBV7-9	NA	CASSFDSLNQPQHF	TGTGCCAGCAGCTTTGACAGTCTCAATCAGCCCCAGCATTTT
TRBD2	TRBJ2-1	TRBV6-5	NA	CASSYRGLGGPNEQFF	TGTGCCAGCAGTTACCGTGGACTAGGCGGGCCCAATGAGCAGTTCTTC
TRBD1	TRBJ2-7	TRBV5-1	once	CASGTGMGEQYF	TGCGCCAGCGGGACAGGGATGGGCGAGCAGTACTTC
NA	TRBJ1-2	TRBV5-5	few	CASSLAVLQGWHGYTF	TGTGCCAGCAGCTTGGCAGTATTGCAGGGTTGGCATGGCTACACCTTC
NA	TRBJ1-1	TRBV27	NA	CASALGQGTEAFF	TGTGCCAGCGCCCTGGGGCAGGGTACTGAAGCTTTCTTT
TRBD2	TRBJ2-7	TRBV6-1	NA	CATTSGSYYEQYF	TGTGCTACAACTAGCGGGAGTTACTACGAGCAGTACTTC
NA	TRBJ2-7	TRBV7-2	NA	CASRRLGPYEQYF	TGTGCCAGCAGACGTCTTGGCCCCTACGAGCAGTACTTC
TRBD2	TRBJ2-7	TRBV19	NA	CASSPWTSNYEQYF	TGTGCCAGTAGTCCATGGACTAGCAACTACGAGCAGTACTTC
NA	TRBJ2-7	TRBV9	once	CASSVAGQGTYEQYF	TGTGCCAGCAGCGTCGCAGGGCAGGGAACTTACGAGCAGTACTTC
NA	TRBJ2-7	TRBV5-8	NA	CASSPPPAGYEQYF	TGTGCCAGCAGTCCCCCCCCCGCGGGCTACGAGCAGTACTTC
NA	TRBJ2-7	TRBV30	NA	CAWSDIIHYEQYF	TGTGCCTGGAGTGATATCATCCACTACGAGCAGTACTTC
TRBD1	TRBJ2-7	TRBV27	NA	CASRGIGQGAGEQYF	TGTGCCAGCAGGGGAATAGGACAGGGGGCTGGCGAGCAGTACTTC
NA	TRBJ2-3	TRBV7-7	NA	CASSFGTSEADTQYF	TGTGCCAGCAGCTTTGGAACTAGTGAAGCAGATACGCAGTATTTT
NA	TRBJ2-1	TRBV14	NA	CASSQDHLTPYNEQFF	TGTGCCAGCAGCCAAGACCACTTGACACCTTACAATGAGCAGTTCTTC
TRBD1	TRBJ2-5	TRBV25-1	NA	CASSEWGTGRGETQYF	TGTGCCAGCAGTGAATGGGGGACAGGGAGGGGAGAGACCCAGTACTTC
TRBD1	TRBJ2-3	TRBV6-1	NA	CASSGQGQTPRGTDTQYF	TGTGCCAGCAGTGGACAGGGACAAACCCCTCGGGGCACAGATACGCAGTATTTT